A selection of T cell receptor beta chains follows, all from one sample in a study of blood T cell repertoires in COVID-19. The table came from immunoSEQ multiplex PCR; TCRdb's copy has only in-frame clones and leaves some out. The table lists 100,000 to 150,000 clones, 82% of them singletons. The sequenced sample was peripheral blood. Receptor source: a woman in her seventies with acute or convalescent COVID-19. Both conserved end residues are part of each CDR3. Each record gives: CDR3 length, J gene, D gene, V gene, clone size, CDR3 protein, CDR3 DNA. D genes are given only for firm matches. The listing skips clone size in some rows; elsewhere it reads once, few, many or a size class.

cdr3_length: 16; j_call: TRBJ1-4; d_call: TRBD1; v_call: TRBV4-1; clone_size: .; cdr3_aa: CASSPGQGTTNEKLFF; cdr3_nt: TGCGCCAGCAGCCCTGGACAGGGCACAACTAATGAAAAACTGTTTTTT
cdr3_length: 14; j_call: TRBJ2-5; d_call: .; v_call: TRBV5-4; clone_size: .; cdr3_aa: CASSLAGAQETQYF; cdr3_nt: TGTGCCAGCAGCTTGGCGGGAGCCCAAGAGACCCAGTACTTC
cdr3_length: 14; j_call: TRBJ2-1; d_call: TRBD1; v_call: TRBV5-1; clone_size: .; cdr3_aa: CASGTGGAYNEQFF; cdr3_nt: TGCGCCAGTGGAACAGGGGGCGCCTACAATGAGCAGTTCTTC
cdr3_length: 15; j_call: TRBJ2-3; d_call: TRBD1; v_call: TRBV9; clone_size: few; cdr3_aa: CASSQQGGPPDTQYF; cdr3_nt: TGTGCCAGCAGCCAACAGGGGGGCCCCCCAGATACGCAGTATTTT
cdr3_length: 15; j_call: TRBJ2-5; d_call: TRBD1; v_call: TRBV11-1; clone_size: .; cdr3_aa: CASSNDRGFQETQYF; cdr3_nt: TGTGCCAGCAGTAATGACAGGGGGTTTCAAGAGACCCAGTACTTC
cdr3_length: 16; j_call: TRBJ1-5; d_call: TRBD1; v_call: TRBV6-2/TRBV6-3; clone_size: few; cdr3_aa: CASSPLDREPDQPQHF; cdr3_nt: TGTGCCAGCAGCCCGTTGGACAGGGAGCCTGATCAGCCCCAGCATTTT
cdr3_length: 16; j_call: TRBJ1-3; d_call: .; v_call: TRBV5-1; clone_size: .; cdr3_aa: CASSFLGTNSGNTIYF; cdr3_nt: TGCGCCAGCAGCTTTTTAGGCACTAACTCTGGAAACACCATATATTTT
cdr3_length: 17; j_call: TRBJ2-1; d_call: TRBD2; v_call: TRBV11-2; clone_size: .; cdr3_aa: CASSWTDGGGAISEQFF; cdr3_nt: TGTGCCAGCAGCTGGACCGACGGCGGGGGGGCTATTAGTGAGCAGTTCTTC
cdr3_length: 13; j_call: TRBJ1-1; d_call: .; v_call: TRBV7-9; clone_size: .; cdr3_aa: CASLWRENTEAFF; cdr3_nt: TGTGCCAGCCTTTGGAGGGAAAACACTGAAGCTTTCTTT
cdr3_length: 13; j_call: TRBJ1-1; d_call: TRBD1; v_call: TRBV29-1; clone_size: few; cdr3_aa: CSVGGGGSTEAFF; cdr3_nt: TGCAGCGTTGGAGGGGGCGGAAGCACTGAAGCTTTCTTT
cdr3_length: 15; j_call: TRBJ1-1; d_call: .; v_call: TRBV7-9; clone_size: .; cdr3_aa: CASSLEQFLNTEAFF; cdr3_nt: TGTGCCAGCAGCTTAGAACAGTTTTTGAACACTGAAGCTTTCTTT
cdr3_length: 16; j_call: TRBJ1-2; d_call: TRBD1; v_call: TRBV5-4; clone_size: .; cdr3_aa: CASSLVGVTGSYGYTF; cdr3_nt: TGTGCCAGCAGCTTGGTTGGGGTGACAGGGAGCTATGGCTACACCTTC
cdr3_length: 13; j_call: TRBJ2-7; d_call: .; v_call: TRBV3-1/TRBV3-2; clone_size: few; cdr3_aa: CASSQRSTYEQYF; cdr3_nt: TGTGCCAGCAGCCAAAGGAGTACCTACGAGCAGTACTTC
cdr3_length: 17; j_call: TRBJ2-3; d_call: TRBD1; v_call: TRBV24-1; clone_size: .; cdr3_aa: CATTRYPPGGYTDTQYF; cdr3_nt: TGTGCCACCACCAGATACCCCCCAGGGGGCTACACAGATACGCAGTATTTT
cdr3_length: 16; j_call: TRBJ1-3; d_call: .; v_call: TRBV4-1; clone_size: .; cdr3_aa: CASSQDRAGAGNTIYF; cdr3_nt: TGCGCCAGCAGCCAAGATCGGGCAGGGGCTGGAAACACCATATATTTT
cdr3_length: 14; j_call: TRBJ2-7; d_call: .; v_call: TRBV6-5; clone_size: .; cdr3_aa: CASSFLAFEGEQYF; cdr3_nt: TGTGCCAGCAGTTTTTTAGCCTTCGAGGGCGAGCAGTACTTC
cdr3_length: 16; j_call: TRBJ1-4; d_call: .; v_call: TRBV7-9; clone_size: .; cdr3_aa: CASSLSTGFANEKLFF; cdr3_nt: TGTGCCAGCAGCTTATCCACAGGGTTCGCTAATGAAAAACTGTTTTTT
cdr3_length: 17; j_call: TRBJ2-6; d_call: .; v_call: TRBV7-2; clone_size: once; cdr3_aa: CASSKELGAGGANVLTF; cdr3_nt: TGTGCCAGCAGCAAAGAGTTGGGGGCGGGCGGGGCCAACGTCCTGACTTTC
cdr3_length: 13; j_call: TRBJ1-2; d_call: TRBD1; v_call: TRBV30; clone_size: .; cdr3_aa: CAWTFLSGGGYTF; cdr3_nt: TGTGCCTGGACCTTCCTTTCAGGGGGTGGCTACACCTTC
cdr3_length: 15; j_call: TRBJ1-5; d_call: .; v_call: TRBV6-5; clone_size: .; cdr3_aa: CASKMDRYSNQPQHF; cdr3_nt: TGTGCCAGCAAGATGGACAGATATAGCAATCAGCCCCAGCATTTT
cdr3_length: 15; j_call: TRBJ1-2; d_call: .; v_call: TRBV5-1; clone_size: few; cdr3_aa: CASSPIWSLDYGYTF; cdr3_nt: TGCGCCAGCAGCCCTATATGGAGCCTGGATTATGGCTACACCTTC
cdr3_length: 14; j_call: TRBJ2-2; d_call: .; v_call: TRBV5-5; clone_size: .; cdr3_aa: CASSFRVSGGELFF; cdr3_nt: TGTGCCAGCAGCTTTAGGGTCTCAGGGGGGGAGCTGTTTTTT
cdr3_length: 12; j_call: TRBJ2-3; d_call: .; v_call: TRBV29-1; clone_size: .; cdr3_aa: CSVRQGTDTQYF; cdr3_nt: TGCAGCGTTAGGCAGGGCACAGATACGCAGTATTTT
cdr3_length: 15; j_call: TRBJ2-3; d_call: TRBD2; v_call: TRBV7-2; clone_size: .; cdr3_aa: CASSPSSGGAHTQYF; cdr3_nt: TGTGCCAGCAGCCCGTCTAGCGGGGGGGCACATACGCAGTATTTT
cdr3_length: 14; j_call: TRBJ2-1; d_call: .; v_call: TRBV7-2; clone_size: few; cdr3_aa: CASSSGRVQNEQFF; cdr3_nt: TGTGCCAGCAGCTCTGGGCGGGTACAGAATGAGCAGTTCTTC
cdr3_length: 15; j_call: TRBJ1-3; d_call: TRBD1; v_call: TRBV5-6; clone_size: .; cdr3_aa: CASSLARGTGNTIYF; cdr3_nt: TGTGCCAGCAGCTTGGCCAGGGGGACTGGAAACACCATATATTTT
cdr3_length: 18; j_call: TRBJ1-2; d_call: TRBD1; v_call: TRBV18; clone_size: .; cdr3_aa: CASSPAPGTGGAGYGYTF; cdr3_nt: TGTGCCAGCTCACCAGCTCCCGGGACAGGGGGCGCGGGCTATGGCTACACCTTC
cdr3_length: 16; j_call: TRBJ2-3; d_call: TRBD2; v_call: TRBV13; clone_size: .; cdr3_aa: CASSLKRSGGPNTQYF; cdr3_nt: TGTGCCAGCAGCTTAAAACGTAGCGGGGGGCCCAATACGCAGTATTTT
cdr3_length: 16; j_call: TRBJ2-3; d_call: .; v_call: TRBV15; clone_size: once; cdr3_aa: CATSRDLGVSTDTQYF; cdr3_nt: TGTGCCACCAGCAGAGATCTCGGTGTAAGCACAGATACGCAGTATTTT
cdr3_length: 15; j_call: TRBJ2-3; d_call: TRBD2; v_call: TRBV4-3; clone_size: .; cdr3_aa: CASSSRSGGPYTQYF; cdr3_nt: TGCGCCAGCAGTTCCCGGAGCGGGGGTCCCTATACGCAGTATTTT
cdr3_length: 12; j_call: TRBJ1-2; d_call: .; v_call: TRBV5-6; clone_size: .; cdr3_aa: CASSELRYGYTF; cdr3_nt: TGTGCCAGCAGCGAGTTGAGGTATGGCTACACCTTC
cdr3_length: 15; j_call: TRBJ1-5; d_call: .; v_call: TRBV7-2; clone_size: .; cdr3_aa: CASSLVAESNQPQHF; cdr3_nt: TGTGCCAGCAGCTTAGTTGCGGAGAGCAATCAGCCCCAGCATTTT
cdr3_length: 17; j_call: TRBJ2-1; d_call: .; v_call: TRBV5-4; clone_size: .; cdr3_aa: CASSRSFGGARGNEQFF; cdr3_nt: TGTGCCAGCAGCCGAAGTTTTGGGGGGGCCAGGGGTAATGAGCAGTTCTTC
cdr3_length: 12; j_call: TRBJ2-2; d_call: .; v_call: TRBV6-6; clone_size: .; cdr3_aa: CASSSGPYPMFF; cdr3_nt: TGTGCCAGCAGTTCAGGCCCCTACCCCATGTTTTTT
cdr3_length: 17; j_call: TRBJ2-7; d_call: TRBD2; v_call: TRBV4-3; clone_size: .; cdr3_aa: CASSQDRTSGGAYEQYF; cdr3_nt: TGCGCCAGCAGCCAAGATCGGACTAGCGGGGGGGCCTACGAGCAGTACTTC
cdr3_length: 13; j_call: TRBJ1-1; d_call: .; v_call: TRBV18; clone_size: once; cdr3_aa: CASSPSQNTEAFF; cdr3_nt: TGTGCCAGCTCACCTAGTCAGAACACTGAAGCTTTCTTT
cdr3_length: 16; j_call: TRBJ1-2; d_call: .; v_call: TRBV5-1; clone_size: .; cdr3_aa: CASSLEGARRVNGYTF; cdr3_nt: TGCGCCAGCAGCTTGGAAGGGGCCAGGAGAGTGAATGGCTACACCTTC
cdr3_length: 16; j_call: TRBJ2-3; d_call: .; v_call: TRBV6-5; clone_size: .; cdr3_aa: CASSYSTRGAQSTQYF; cdr3_nt: TGTGCCAGCAGTTACTCGACACGGGGGGCCCAGTCTACGCAGTATTTT
cdr3_length: 13; j_call: TRBJ1-1; d_call: .; v_call: TRBV18; clone_size: .; cdr3_aa: CASSPSPDTEAFF; cdr3_nt: TGTGCCAGCTCACCCTCTCCGGACACTGAAGCTTTCTTT
cdr3_length: 14; j_call: TRBJ1-2; d_call: .; v_call: TRBV6-9; clone_size: .; cdr3_aa: CASSSRDLSYGYTF; cdr3_nt: TGTGCCAGCAGTTCCCGGGACTTATCCTATGGCTACACCTTC
cdr3_length: 14; j_call: TRBJ2-1; d_call: TRBD2; v_call: TRBV7-2; clone_size: .; cdr3_aa: CASSPSGGDNEQFF; cdr3_nt: TGTGCCAGCAGCCCTAGCGGGGGAGACAATGAGCAGTTCTTC
cdr3_length: 14; j_call: TRBJ2-1; d_call: .; v_call: TRBV3-1/TRBV3-2; clone_size: .; cdr3_aa: CASSQISAQNEQFF; cdr3_nt: TGTGCCAGCAGCCAGATAAGCGCACAAAATGAGCAGTTCTTC
cdr3_length: 14; j_call: TRBJ2-6; d_call: .; v_call: TRBV19; clone_size: .; cdr3_aa: CASSMYSGANVLTF; cdr3_nt: TGTGCCAGTAGTATGTACTCTGGGGCCAACGTCCTGACTTTC
cdr3_length: 15; j_call: TRBJ2-1; d_call: .; v_call: TRBV19; clone_size: few; cdr3_aa: CASTTDRGARNEQFF; cdr3_nt: TGTGCCAGTACCACAGATCGGGGGGCCAGGAATGAGCAGTTCTTC
cdr3_length: 13; j_call: TRBJ2-5; d_call: .; v_call: TRBV14; clone_size: .; cdr3_aa: CASSHAGAWTQYF; cdr3_nt: TGTGCCAGCAGCCACGCTGGAGCTTGGACCCAGTACTTC